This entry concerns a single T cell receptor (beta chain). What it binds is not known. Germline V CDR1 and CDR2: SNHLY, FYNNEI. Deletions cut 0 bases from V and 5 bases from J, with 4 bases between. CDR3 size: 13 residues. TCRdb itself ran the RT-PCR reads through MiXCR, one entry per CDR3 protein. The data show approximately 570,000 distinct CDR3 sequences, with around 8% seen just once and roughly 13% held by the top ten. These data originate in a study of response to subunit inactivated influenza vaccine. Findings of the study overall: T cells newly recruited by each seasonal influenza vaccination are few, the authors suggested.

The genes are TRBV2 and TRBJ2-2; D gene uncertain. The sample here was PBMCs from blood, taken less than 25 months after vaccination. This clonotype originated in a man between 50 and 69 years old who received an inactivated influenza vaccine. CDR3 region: CASSEAVTGELFF. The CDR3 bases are TGTGCCAGCAGTGAAGCGGTGACCGGGGAGCTGTTTTTT.